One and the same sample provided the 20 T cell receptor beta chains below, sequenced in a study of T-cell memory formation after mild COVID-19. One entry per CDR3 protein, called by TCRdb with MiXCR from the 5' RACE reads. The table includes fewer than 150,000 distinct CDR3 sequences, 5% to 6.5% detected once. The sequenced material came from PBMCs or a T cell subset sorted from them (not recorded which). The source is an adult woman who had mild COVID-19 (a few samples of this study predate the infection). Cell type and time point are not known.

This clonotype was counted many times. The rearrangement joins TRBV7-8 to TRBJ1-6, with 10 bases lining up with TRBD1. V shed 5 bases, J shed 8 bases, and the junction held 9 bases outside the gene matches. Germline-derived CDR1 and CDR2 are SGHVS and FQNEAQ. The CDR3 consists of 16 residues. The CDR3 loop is CASSVGGTGVYSPLHF. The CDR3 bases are TGTGCCAGCAGCGTAGGGGGGACAGGGGTTTATTCACCCCTCCACTTT.

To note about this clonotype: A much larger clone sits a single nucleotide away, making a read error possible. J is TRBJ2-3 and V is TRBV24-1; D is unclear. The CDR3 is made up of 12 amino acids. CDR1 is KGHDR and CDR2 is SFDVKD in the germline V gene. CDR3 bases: TGTGACACCAGTGGGAGCACAGATACGCAGTATTTT. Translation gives CDTSGSTDTQYF.

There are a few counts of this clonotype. The CDR3 DNA follows: TGCAGTGCTAGAGATCCCGGCCGGGCAGGTGTTTACTACGAGCAGTACTTC. This gives the protein CSARDPGRAGVYYEQYF. V and J are TRBV20-1 and TRBJ2-7; D is ambiguous. Looked up from germline, CDR1 is DFQATT and CDR2 is SNEGSKA (reference sequence). The CDR3 runs 17 residues. V shed 0 bases and J shed 3 bases, with 21 bases lying between them.

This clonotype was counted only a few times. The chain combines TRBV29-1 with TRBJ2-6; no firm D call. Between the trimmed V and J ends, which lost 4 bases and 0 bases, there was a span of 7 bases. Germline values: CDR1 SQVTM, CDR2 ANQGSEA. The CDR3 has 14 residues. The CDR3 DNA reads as TGCAGCGTTGGGCTGAGCTCTGGGGCCAACGTCCTGACTTTC. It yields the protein CSVGLSSGANVLTF.

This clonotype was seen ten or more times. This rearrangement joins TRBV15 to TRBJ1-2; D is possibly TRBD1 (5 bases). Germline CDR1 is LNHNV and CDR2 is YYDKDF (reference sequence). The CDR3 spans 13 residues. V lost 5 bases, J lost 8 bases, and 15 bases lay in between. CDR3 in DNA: TGTGCCACCAGCCCCCGGGCAGGGTCGGGCTACACCTTC. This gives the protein CATSPRAGSGYTF.

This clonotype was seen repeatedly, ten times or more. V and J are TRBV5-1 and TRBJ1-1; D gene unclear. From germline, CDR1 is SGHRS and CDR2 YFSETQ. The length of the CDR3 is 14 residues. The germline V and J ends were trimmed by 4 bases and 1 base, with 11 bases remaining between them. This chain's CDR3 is CASSPGPSNTEAFF. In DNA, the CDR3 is TGCGCCAGCAGCCCGGGTCCTTCGAACACTGAAGCTTTCTTT.

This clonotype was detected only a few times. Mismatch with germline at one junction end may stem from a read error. Here the CDR3 DNA reads TGTGCCAGCAGTTACTCGACTAGCGCCACATATACGCAGTATTTT. It is translated as CASSYSTSATYTQYF. The rearrangement links TRBV6-2 or TRBV6-3 to TRBJ2-3, with 8 bases aligning to TRBD2. Germline V gives CDR1 MNHEY, CDR2 SVGEGT. This CDR3 spans 15 amino acids.

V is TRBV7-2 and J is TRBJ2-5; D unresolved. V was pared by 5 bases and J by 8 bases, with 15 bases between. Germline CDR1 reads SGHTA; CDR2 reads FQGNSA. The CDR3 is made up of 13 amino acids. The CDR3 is CASSPGPGRTQYF. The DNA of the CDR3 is TGTGCCAGCAGCCCGGGCCCTGGGCGAACCCAGTACTTC. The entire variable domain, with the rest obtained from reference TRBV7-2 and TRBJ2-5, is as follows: GAGVSQSPSNKVTEKGKDVELRCDPISGHTALYWYRQSLGQGLEFLIYFQGNSAPDKSGLPSDRFSAERTGGSVSTLTIQRTQQEDSAVYLCASSPGPGRTQYFGPGTRLLVL.

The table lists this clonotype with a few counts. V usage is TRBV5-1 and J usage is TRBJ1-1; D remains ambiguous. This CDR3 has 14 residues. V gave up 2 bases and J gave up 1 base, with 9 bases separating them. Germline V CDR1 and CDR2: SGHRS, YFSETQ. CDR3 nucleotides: TGCGCCAGCAGCTTAGAGGGATCGAACACTGAAGCTTTCTTT. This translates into CASSLEGSNTEAFF.

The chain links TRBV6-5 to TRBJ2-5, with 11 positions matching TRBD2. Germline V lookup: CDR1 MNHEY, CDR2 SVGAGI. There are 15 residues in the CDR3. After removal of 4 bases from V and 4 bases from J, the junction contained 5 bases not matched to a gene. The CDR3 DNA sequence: TGTGCCAGCAGTTCAGGGCTAGCGGGAGGAGAGACCCAGTACTTC. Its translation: CASSSGLAGGETQYF.

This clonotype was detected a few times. The CDR3 loop is CASSAGQPGMEKLFF. CDR3 coding DNA: TGTGCCAGCAGCGCAGGACAGCCCGGAATGGAAAAACTGTTTTTT. The chain employs TRBV9 and TRBJ1-4; maybe TRBD1 (6 bases). V lost 3 bases, J lost 8 bases, and 17 bases lay in between. This CDR3 has 15 residues. The germline V gene encodes CDR1 SGDLS and CDR2 YYNGEE.

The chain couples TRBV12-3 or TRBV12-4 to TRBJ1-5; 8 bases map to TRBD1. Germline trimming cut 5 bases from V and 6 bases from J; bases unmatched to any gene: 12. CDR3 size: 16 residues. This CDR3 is CASSVIPGTGGQPQHF. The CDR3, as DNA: TGTGCCAGCAGTGTAATCCCGGGGACAGGCGGTCAGCCCCAGCATTTT.

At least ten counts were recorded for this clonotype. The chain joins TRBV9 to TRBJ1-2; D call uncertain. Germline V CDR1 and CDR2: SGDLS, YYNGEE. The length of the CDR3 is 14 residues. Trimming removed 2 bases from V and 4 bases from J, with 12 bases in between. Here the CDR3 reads CASSVDTGPYGYTF. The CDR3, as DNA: TGTGCCAGCAGCGTCGACACCGGACCCTATGGCTACACCTTC.

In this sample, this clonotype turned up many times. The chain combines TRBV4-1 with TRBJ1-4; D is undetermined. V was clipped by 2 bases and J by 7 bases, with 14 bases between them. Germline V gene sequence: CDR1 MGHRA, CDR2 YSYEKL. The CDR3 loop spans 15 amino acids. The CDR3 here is CASSQRALSGEKLFF. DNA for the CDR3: TGCGCCAGCAGCCAAAGGGCCCTGAGCGGTGAAAAACTGTTTTTT.

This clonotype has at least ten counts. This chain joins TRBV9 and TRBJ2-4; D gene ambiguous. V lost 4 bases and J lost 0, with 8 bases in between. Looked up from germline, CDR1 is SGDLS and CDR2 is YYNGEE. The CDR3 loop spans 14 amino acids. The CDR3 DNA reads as TGTGCCAGCAGCAGAACTCTAGCCAAAAACATTCAGTACTTC. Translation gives CASSRTLAKNIQYF.

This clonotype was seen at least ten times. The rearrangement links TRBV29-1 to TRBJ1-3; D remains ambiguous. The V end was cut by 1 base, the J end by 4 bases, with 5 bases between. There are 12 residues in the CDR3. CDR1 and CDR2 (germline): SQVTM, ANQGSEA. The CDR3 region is CSVEGRGNTIYF. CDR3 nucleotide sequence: TGCAGCGTTGAAGGCAGGGGAAACACCATATATTTT.

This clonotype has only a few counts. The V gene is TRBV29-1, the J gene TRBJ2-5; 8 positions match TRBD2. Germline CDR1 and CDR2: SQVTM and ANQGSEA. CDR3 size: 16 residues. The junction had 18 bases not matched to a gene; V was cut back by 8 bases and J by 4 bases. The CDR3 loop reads CSTSVSAGVNGETQYF. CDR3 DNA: TGCAGCACCAGTGTGTCAGCGGGGGTTAACGGAGAGACCCAGTACTTC.

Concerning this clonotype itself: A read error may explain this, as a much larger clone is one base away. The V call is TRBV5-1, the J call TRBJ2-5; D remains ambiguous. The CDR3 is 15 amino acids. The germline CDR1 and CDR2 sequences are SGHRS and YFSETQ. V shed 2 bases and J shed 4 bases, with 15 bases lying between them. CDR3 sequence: CASSLASTRRETQYF. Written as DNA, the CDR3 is TGCGCCAGCAGCTTAGCCAGTACCCGGCGAGAGACCCAGTACTTC.

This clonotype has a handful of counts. The CDR3 is CASGLLGYEQYF. The CDR3 nucleotides are TGTGCCAGCGGCCTCCTGGGCTACGAGCAGTACTTC. The chain employs TRBV7-9 and TRBJ2-7; D not certain. The V and J ends lost 8 bases and 3 bases respectively, with 11 bases between them. Germline V gives CDR1 SEHNR, CDR2 FQNEAQ (reference sequence). CDR3 length: 12 amino acids.

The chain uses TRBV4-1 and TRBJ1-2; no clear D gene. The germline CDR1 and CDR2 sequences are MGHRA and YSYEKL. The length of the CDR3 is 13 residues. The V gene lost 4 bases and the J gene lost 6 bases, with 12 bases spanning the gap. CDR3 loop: CASSRSVSHGYTF. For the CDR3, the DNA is TGCGCCAGCAGCCGGAGTGTGAGTCATGGCTACACCTTC.